A single sample is the source of the 20 T cell receptor beta chains below, sequenced in a study of blood T cell repertoires in COVID-19. Clones were sequenced by immunoSEQ multiplex PCR, and TCRdb holds only the in-frame ones, with some missing. The sample comprises about 120,000 clones, approximately 85% of which are singletons, and 6.6% rests with the top ten. The sequenced sample was peripheral blood. These receptors were taken from a man older than 75 with active or convalescent COVID-19.

This chain connects TRBV5-1 to TRBJ2-5, with D perhaps TRBD1 (5 bases). V gave up 0 bases and J gave up 5 bases, with 14 bases separating them. This CDR3 is built from 15 residues. Germline CDR1 reads SGHRS; CDR2 reads YFSETQ. The CDR3 protein is CASSLAGLEWETQYF. CDR3 DNA sequence: TGCGCCAGCAGCTTGGCAGGGTTGGAATGGGAGACCCAGTACTTC.

The chain recombines TRBV28 with TRBJ1-4, with 8 positions matching TRBD1. V gave up 9 bases and J gave up 15 bases; unmatched junction bases: 9. This CDR3 has 11 amino acids. The V gene's germline CDR1 is MDHEN and CDR2 SYDVKM. CDR3 in DNA: TGTGCCAGTTCCCGGGACAGGTGGTTGTTTTTT. Its protein product is CASSRDRWLFF. The full variable domain, in which reference TRBV28 and TRBJ1-4 provide the parts outside the CDR3, is DVKVTQSSRYLVKRTGEKVFLECVQDMDHENMFWYRQDPGLGLRLIYFSYDVKMKEKGDIPEGYSVSREKKERFSLILESASTNQTSMYLCASSRDRWLFFGSGTQLSVL.

The chain joins TRBV15 to TRBJ2-3; 8 nucleotides align to TRBD2. This CDR3 region has 16 residues. CDR1 and CDR2 (germline): LNHNV, YYDKDF (reference sequence). Germline trimming cut 3 bases from V and 5 bases from J; bases unmatched to any gene: 10. The CDR3 sequence is CATSRGLLGGGDTQYF. In DNA, the CDR3 is TGTGCCACCAGCAGGGGACTCCTCGGGGGGGGAGATACGCAGTATTTT.

This chain links TRBV7-2 with TRBJ1-3; a weak D match, TRBD1 (5 bases). Germline V gene sequence: CDR1 SGHTA, CDR2 FQGNSA. The CDR3 is 15 amino acids. Trimming stripped 2 bases from V and 1 base from J, with 9 bases between. The chain's CDR3 is CASSLLAGSGNTIYF. DNA of the CDR3: TGTGCCAGCAGCTTATTGGCAGGGTCTGGAAACACCATATATTTT.

The J gene is TRBJ1-2, the V gene TRBV29-1; TRBD1 aligns across 7 bases. Trimming removed 4 bases from V and 7 bases from J; junction bases left unmatched: 3. The germline gives CDR1 SQVTM, CDR2 ANQGSEA. This CDR3 comprises 11 residues. CDR3 amino acids: CSVGQGPGYTF. CDR3 nucleotide sequence: TGCAGCGTTGGACAGGGTCCTGGCTACACCTTC.

This clone was detected ten times or more. The rearrangement uses TRBV18 and TRBJ1-2, with D perhaps TRBD1 (6 bases). CDR3 length: 16 residues. Deletions cut 2 bases from V and 6 bases from J, with 19 bases between. Germline V gene data show CDR1 as KGHSH and CDR2 as LQKENI. The CDR3 DNA sequence: TGTGCCAGCTCACCATCTAGGGAACCCAGGGGAGATGGCTACACCTTC. Translation: CASSPSREPRGDGYTF. Complete variable domain (other parts from reference TRBV18 and TRBJ1-2): NAGVMQNPRHLVRRRGQEARLRCSPMKGHSHVYWYRQLPEEGLKFMVYLQKENIIDESGMPKERFSAEFPKEGPSILRIQQVVRGDSAAYFCASSPSREPRGDGYTFGSGTRLTVV.

The chain combines TRBV12-5 with TRBJ1-1; possible D gene TRBD1, 5 bases. The V end lost 4 bases, the J end lost 4 bases, and 13 bases lay between the germline ends. Per the germline V gene, CDR1 is LGHNT and CDR2 is FRNRAP. The CDR3 sequence is 14 residues long. The CDR3 loop is CASGSSAGLTEAFF. Here the CDR3 DNA reads TGTGCTAGTGGTTCCTCCGCAGGGCTCACTGAAGCTTTCTTT.

The chain links TRBV28 to TRBJ2-2, with D possibly being TRBD2 (5 bases). Per germline, CDR1 MDHEN and CDR2 SYDVKM. The CDR3 loop spans 13 amino acids. V was cut by 0 bases and J by 10 bases, with 9 bases left in between. The DNA for the CDR3 is TGTGCCAGCAGTTTATGGCCCGGGGAGGAGCTGTTTTTT. Translated: CASSLWPGEELFF.

V is TRBV28 and J is TRBJ1-5, with D perhaps TRBD1 (5 bases). CDR3 length equals 14 residues. The germline V gene encodes CDR1 MDHEN and CDR2 SYDVKM. With 8 bases removed from V and 5 bases from J, the gap between germline ends came to 16 bases. The CDR3 nucleotides are TGTGCCAGCCGCCCCACGGGGGGAGATCAGCCCCAGCATTTT. It encodes CASRPTGGDQPQHF.

This clone has a single count. The chain is built from TRBV19 and TRBJ2-5; 9 bases are shared with TRBD1. V was clipped by 3 bases and J by 5 bases; unmatched bases: 7. The CDR3 consists of 15 residues. Germline CDR1 and CDR2: LNHDA and SQIVND (reference sequence). CDR3 amino acids: CASSMDTGGEETQYF. The CDR3 DNA sequence: TGTGCCAGTAGTATGGATACAGGGGGCGAGGAGACCCAGTACTTC.

The chain uses TRBV12-3 or TRBV12-4 and TRBJ2-1; TRBD2 matches 7 bases. The CDR3 runs 10 residues. V shed 8 bases and J 9 bases; nucleotides not matched to a gene: 1. The CDR3 region has the DNA TGTGCCAGCGGGACTATTGAGCAGTTCTTC. Protein product: CASGTIEQFF.

The chain links TRBV6-5 to TRBJ1-5; D is unclear. The CDR3 is 13 residues long. In germline, CDR1 is MNHEY, CDR2 SVGAGI. Trimming took off 0 bases at V and 6 bases at J, with 6 bases between the two ends. The CDR3 coding sequence is TGTGCCAGCAGTTACTCGATCGGTCAGCCCCAGCATTTT. Encoded protein: CASSYSIGQPQHF.

This chain joins TRBV9 and TRBJ1-2; perhaps TRBD1 as D (5 bases). The V end was cut by 2 bases, the J end by 6 bases, with 14 bases between. CDR1 and CDR2 (germline): SGDLS, YYNGEE. The CDR3 is made up of 14 amino acids. CDR3 bases: TGTGCCAGCAGCGTCTCCAGGGCTAGCGATGGCTACACCTTC. It is translated as CASSVSRASDGYTF.

J is TRBJ2-5 and V is TRBV9; 9 nucleotides agree with TRBD2. Germline lookup yields CDR1 SGDLS and CDR2 YYNGEE. The V and J ends lost 10 bases and 1 base, in that order; junction bases with no gene match: 5. There are 13 residues in the CDR3. The CDR3 bases are TGTGCCCGCGGGGGGGGAGTCCAAGAGACCCAGTACTTC. Residues: CARGGGVQETQYF.

The chain combines TRBV4-2 with TRBJ1-3; TRBD1 matches at 7 bases. The germline V gene has CDR1 LGHNA and CDR2 YNFKEQ. This CDR3 is 16 amino acids long. V gave up 0 bases and J gave up 3 bases; unmatched junction bases: 5. The CDR3 loop is CASSQEPGQSGNTIYF. In DNA, the CDR3 is TGTGCCAGCAGCCAAGAACCGGGACAGAGTGGAAACACCATATATTTT.

The chain combines TRBV6-5 with TRBJ1-2; maybe TRBD1 (5 bases). V lost 7 bases and J 6 bases, leaving 15 bases between the germline ends. The CDR3 consists of 13 residues. Germline lookup yields CDR1 MNHEY and CDR2 SVGAGI. The CDR3 coding sequence is TGTGCCAGCAAGTTGAAAGGGGTTAATGGCTACACCTTC. Residues: CASKLKGVNGYTF.

The chain couples TRBV7-2 to TRBJ1-2; D possibly corresponds to TRBD1 (6 bases). Germline-derived CDR1 and CDR2 are SGHTA and FQGNSA. V lost 1 base and J lost 4, with 10 bases in between. The CDR3 extends over 14 amino acids. This CDR3 is CASSLVTGIYGYTF. The CDR3 coding sequence is TGTGCCAGCAGCTTAGTAACAGGGATCTATGGCTACACCTTC.

The CDR3 region is CASSLRTGETQYF. As DNA, the CDR3 is TGTGCCAGCAGTCTGAGGACAGGAGAGACCCAGTACTTC. The chain has TRBV12-3 or TRBV12-4 and TRBJ2-5; 7 nucleotides match TRBD1. The CDR3 extends over 13 amino acids. V was clipped by 5 bases and J by 4 bases; unmatched bases: 4.

This chain links TRBV5-1 with TRBJ2-1, with 7 bases lining up with TRBD2. Germline V gene data show CDR1 as SGHRS and CDR2 as YFSETQ. With V trimmed by 4 bases and J by 6 bases, 10 bases remained unmatched. The CDR3 has 15 residues. The CDR3 DNA follows: TGCGCCAGCAGCCCGGGACTATTGAAGGGCAATGAGCAGTTCTTC. Encoded protein: CASSPGLLKGNEQFF.

The chain uses TRBV5-1 and TRBJ2-7; 12 bases map to TRBD2. Per germline, CDR1 SGHRS and CDR2 YFSETQ. There are 15 residues in the CDR3. V lost 3 bases, J lost 1 base, and 2 bases stayed unmatched. This CDR3 is CASSYGTSGSYEQYF. CDR3 bases: TGCGCCAGCAGCTACGGGACTAGCGGGTCCTACGAGCAGTACTTC. Combining the CDR3 with reference TRBV5-1 and TRBJ2-7 gives the whole variable domain KAGVTQTPRYLIKTRGQQVTLSCSPISGHRSVSWYQQTPGQGLQFLFEYFSETQRNKGNFPGRFSGRQFSNSRSEMNVSTLELGDSALYLCASSYGTSGSYEQYFGPGTRLTVT.